Listed below are T cell receptor beta chains from one sample, sequenced in a study of cytomegalovirus exposure and HLA in healthy donors. Libraries were prepared by immunoSEQ multiplex PCR; TCRdb keeps only in-frame clonotypes and omits some of them. The data contain 130,000 to 150,000 clones, 75% to 80% of them singletons. Sequencing input: PBMCs. These receptors all stem from a woman younger than 35 in good health and CMV-seropositive. Both conserved end residues are part of each CDR3.

TRBV7-2,CASSRAGQGHIQYF
TRBV19,CASKSGVDYGYTF
TRBV11-3,CASSLVGSTGELFF
TRBV4-3,CASSQRGGADTQYF
TRBV27,CASSLGQGNQPQHF
TRBV6-5,CASSERVWDQPQHF
TRBV5-5,CASSLIPTRATPQETQYF
TRBV25-1,CATQDSSYNEQFF
TRBV29-1,CSVEEGGTGVNEQFF
TRBV9,CASSAGQGVTNYGYTF
TRBV11-2,CASSPDRVREQYF
TRBV6-1,CASSEIAGMTGGLANTGELFF
TRBV14,CASSQDPTGAFTDTQYF
TRBV7-6,CASSGVASGVYNEQFF
TRBV6-1,CASSVKTGDNSPLHF
TRBV30,CAWSVRGGLSPQHF
TRBV6-1,CASNPSEDGYTF
TRBV6-1,CASSRGQNYGYTF
TRBV4-1,CASSPSQGSSGNTIYF
TRBV6-5,CASSYGAGYQPQHF
TRBV12-5,CASGLARNTIYF
TRBV6-1,CASSDVTGSGNQPQHF
TRBV4-1,CASSYPQGKDYGYTF
TRBV14,CASSRQGRDTEAFF
TRBV6-1,CASSEVAVLPQHF
TRBV15,CATSRELGGINSPLHF
TRBV19,CASSTGGSYNEQFF
TRBV29-1,CSVAAPRGDQPQHF
TRBV7-7,CASSLSGGTTDTQYF
TRBV6-6,CASSWDRDEQYF
TRBV5-4,CGDESERGGGGYNEQFF
TRBV6-1,CASLSPGQRLNEQFF
TRBV7-9,CASSMDRGSNQPQHF
TRBV29-1,CSVERGLAGGAGELFF
TRBV6-6,CASSYLRTETGNTIYF
TRBV7-6,CASSFKRAGDSGNTIYF
TRBV6-1,CASSESLGGYTEAFF
TRBV6-4,CASSDLTGFLYGYTF
TRBV9,CASSVTQGSPLHF
TRBV27,CASSSGLVNTGELFF
TRBV12-5,CASVGDGDTQYF
TRBV7-8,CASIRDRGSTDTQYF
TRBV21-1,CASSAPPRRSQPQHF
TRBV27,CASSSLGGGAYEQYF
TRBV25-1,CASGGQGAGGYTF
TRBV28,CASNRDRTNQPQHF
TRBV30,CAWSVSQGPVF
TRBV14,CASSRQGGTEAFF
TRBV18,CASSTGALNYGYTF
TRBV5-6,CASSSDRQLRTEAFF
TRBV2,CASSYPGTSTETQYF
TRBV4-1,CASSQGGDRGPNEQFF
TRBV6-5,CASRQTGVNQPQHF
TRBV6-5,CASSYSSGGASYEQYF
TRBV10-2,CASSEGKALAGYTF
TRBV7-9,CASSLSLAGVIGYTF
TRBV18,CASSPRLRDRVTNEKLFF
TRBV13,CASSLRQVGTEAFF
TRBV4-1,CASSQEQGGTDTQYF